This note documents a single TCR beta chain sequence. The data originate from a study of control samples from healthy donors and cancer patients. The repertoire was sequenced with immunoSEQ multiplex PCR; TCRdb's copy has only in-frame clones and lacks some. The profile covers about 140,000 clones, with around 90% appearing a single time and about 7.6% taken by the ten largest. This CDR3 contains 13 residues. CDR1 and CDR2 (germline): SNHLY, FYNNEI. Trimming pared 5 bases from V and 5 bases from J, leaving 12 bases between. This receptor was identified in a man younger than 30 in good health. The chain links TRBV2 to TRBJ1-2; tentatively, D is TRBD1 (6 bases). Sequencing used blood. CDR3 protein: CASSLGQLYGYTF. The CDR3 region has the DNA TGTGCCAGCAGTCTCGGACAGCTGTATGGCTACACCTTC.